The clone carrying this T cell receptor beta chain was detected once. Per the original methods: The authors estimated nucleated cell counts from reference gene primer amplification. Libraries were prepared by immunoSEQ multiplex PCR; TCRdb keeps only in-frame clonotypes and omits some of them. The V and J calls and the clone size are those of that table, but D and trimming were determined from the DNA. The sample yields about 62,000 clones, about nine tenths seen once. The data originate from a study of blood T cell repertoires in COVID-19. Study-level information: Both acute and convalescent COVID-19 samples were obtained from the United States, Italy and Spain.

The sequenced sample consisted of peripheral blood. This receptor was obtained from a woman of 80 years or more with acute or convalescent COVID-19.

The DNA of the CDR3 is TGTGCCAGCTCACCACCTACCGGGGAGACCCAGTACTTC. Encoded protein: CASSPPTGETQYF. The chain combines TRBV18 with TRBJ2-5; the D is unclear. Germline V CDR1 and CDR2: KGHSH, LQKENI. The CDR3 extends over 13 amino acids. The V end lost 0 bases, the J end lost 5 bases, and 7 bases lay between the germline ends.